The entry that follows covers one TCR beta chain sequence. This sample is part of a study of cytomegalovirus exposure and HLA in healthy donors. Amplification used 60 Vbeta primers and 13 Jbeta primers. Repertoires were generated with immunoSEQ multiplex PCR, while TCRdb's copy carries only in-frame clones and drops some. This table holds some 150,000 clones, approximately 81% found once. Looked up from germline, CDR1 is SSHAT and CDR2 is FNYEAQ (reference sequence). V shed 5 bases and J 4 bases; nucleotides not matched to a gene: 8. The CDR3 runs to 15 residues. Source material: PBMCs. The V call is TRBV7-7, the J call TRBJ2-3; TRBD1 agrees at 8 bases. The sequence came from a woman between 18 and 30 years old in good health and CMV-seronegative. The CDR3 here is CASSLGQGASDTQYF. The CDR3 coding sequence is TGTGCCAGCAGCCTCGGACAGGGTGCTTCAGATACGCAGTATTTT. The full variable domain, in which reference TRBV7-7 and TRBJ2-3 provide the parts outside the CDR3, is GAGVSQSPRYKVTKRGQDVTLRCDPISSHATLYWYQQALGQGPEFLTYFNYEAQPDKSGLPSDRFSAERPEGSISTLTIQRTEQRDSAMYRCASSLGQGASDTQYFGPGTRLTVL.